Many counts were recorded for the clone carrying this T cell receptor (beta chain). This entry is derived from a study of read filtering for tumor transcriptome and immune sequencing. Study summary: RNA-seq yielded only roughly 75 to 1273 TCR reads, IR-seq about 3.5 to 10.27 million.

This library used around 0.4 ug RNA and molecular barcoded adaptors spanning alpha/delta and beta/gamma chains. TCRdb reprocessed the reads via MiXCR and lists one record per CDR3 protein. Among about 90,000 distinct CDR3 sequences listed, about 12% were seen once. CDR3 length: 14 residues. Germline-derived CDR1 and CDR2 are SGHAT and FQNNGV. Trimming removed 0 bases from V and 5 bases from J, with 7 bases in between. The sequenced sample consisted of a population of CD138-negative cells sorted from bone marrow. The TCR comes from a donor aged 40 or over with multiple myeloma. The rearrangement links TRBV11-2 to TRBJ2-2; no firm D call. The CDR3 spells CASSLDRVTGELFF. CDR3 DNA sequence: TGTGCCAGCAGCTTAGATAGGGTGACCGGGGAGCTGTTTTTT. The variable domain in full, with the rest retrieved from reference TRBV11-2 and TRBJ2-2, is EAGVAQSPRYKIIEKRQSVAFWCNPISGHATLYWYQQILGQGPKLLIQFQNNGVVDDSQLPKDRFSAERLKGVDSTLKIQPAKLEDSAVYLCASSLDRVTGELFFGEGSRLTVL.